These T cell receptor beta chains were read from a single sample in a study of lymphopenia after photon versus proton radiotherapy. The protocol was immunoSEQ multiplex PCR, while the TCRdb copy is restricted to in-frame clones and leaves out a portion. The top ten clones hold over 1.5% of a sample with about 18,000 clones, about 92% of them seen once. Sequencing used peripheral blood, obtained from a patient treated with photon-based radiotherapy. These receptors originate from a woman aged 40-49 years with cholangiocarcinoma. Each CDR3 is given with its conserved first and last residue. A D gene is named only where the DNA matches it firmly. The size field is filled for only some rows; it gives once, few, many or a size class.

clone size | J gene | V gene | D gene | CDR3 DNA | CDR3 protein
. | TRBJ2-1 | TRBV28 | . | TGTGCCAGCAGTCAACTAGTTACCAATGAGCAGTTCTTC | CASSQLVTNEQFF
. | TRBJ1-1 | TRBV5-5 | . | TGTGCCAGCAGCTTGGCCAGTCAGGACCCGGGTCGGGCTTTCTTT | CASSLASQDPGRAFF
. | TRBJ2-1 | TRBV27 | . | TGTGCCAGCAAAACGGGTTCCTTAAAGTTCTTC | CASKTGSLKFF
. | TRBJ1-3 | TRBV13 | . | TGTGCCAGCAGCTTAATGGGGTCTGGAAACACCATATATTTT | CASSLMGSGNTIYF
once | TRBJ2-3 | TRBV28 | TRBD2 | TGTGCCAGCAGTGGGGACTACACAGATACGCAGTATTTT | CASSGDYTDTQYF
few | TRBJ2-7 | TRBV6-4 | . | TGTGCCAGCACTCCCGATTACGAGCAGTACTTC | CASTPDYEQYF
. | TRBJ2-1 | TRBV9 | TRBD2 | TGTGCCAGCAGCCCCAGCGGGAGGGGTCTCGGTGAGCAGTTCTTC | CASSPSGRGLGEQFF
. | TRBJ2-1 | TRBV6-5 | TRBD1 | TGTGCCAGCAGACGACAGGGGGCGGCAATCAATGAGCAGTTCTTC | CASRRQGAAINEQFF
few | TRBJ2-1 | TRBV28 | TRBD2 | TGTGCCAGCAGTTTGGGCGGGAGGGCCGTGGATGAGCAGTTCTTC | CASSLGGRAVDEQFF
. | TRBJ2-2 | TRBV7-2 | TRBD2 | TGTGCCAGCAGACCCGGGGGACTAGCGGGGGCCGGGGAGCTGTTTTTT | CASRPGGLAGAGELFF
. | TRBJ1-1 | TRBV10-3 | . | TGTGCCATCAGTGGGATGAACACTGAAGCTTTCTTT | CAISGMNTEAFF
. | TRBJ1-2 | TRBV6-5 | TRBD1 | TGTGCCAGCAGTTACTCTCCGGGACAGGCCAAATATGGCTACACCTTC | CASSYSPGQAKYGYTF
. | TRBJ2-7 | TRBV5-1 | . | TGCGCCAGCAGCTTGGCGTGGGCTGGGAGTAACTCCTACGAGCAGTACTTC | CASSLAWAGSNSYEQYF
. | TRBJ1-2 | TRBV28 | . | TGTGCCAGCAGTGGGGCAATTTATGGCTACACCTTC | CASSGAIYGYTF
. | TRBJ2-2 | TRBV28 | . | TGTGCCAGCAGTTTCGTGGGGGATACCGGGGAGCTGTTTTTT | CASSFVGDTGELFF
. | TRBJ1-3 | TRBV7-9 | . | TGTGCCAGCAGCTTTGAGGCGGGAGGAAACACCATATATTTT | CASSFEAGGNTIYF
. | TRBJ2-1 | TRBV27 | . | TGTGCCAGCAGTTCCGGAGGCAATGAGCAGTTCTTC | CASSSGGNEQFF
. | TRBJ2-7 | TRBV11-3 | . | TGTGCCAGCAGCCCGGGGGCCTCCTACGAGCAGTACTTC | CASSPGASYEQYF
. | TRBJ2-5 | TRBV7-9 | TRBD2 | TGTGCCAGCAGCTTTTTGGCTAGCGGGTTGTACCAAGAGACCCAGTACTTC | CASSFLASGLYQETQYF
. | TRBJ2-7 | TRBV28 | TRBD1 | TGTGCCAGCAGTTTAGGGACAGGGGTTTACGAGCAGTACTTC | CASSLGTGVYEQYF
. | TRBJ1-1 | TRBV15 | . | TGTGCCACCAGCAGCTTAAGGGGCACTGAAGCTTTCTTT | CATSSLRGTEAFF
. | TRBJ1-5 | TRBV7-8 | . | TGTGCCAGCAGCCATGGTGCAGGAGCACAGCCCCAGCATTTT | CASSHGAGAQPQHF
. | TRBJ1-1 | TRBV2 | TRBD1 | TGTGCCAGCAGAGGACAGGGGAACACTGAAGCTTTCTTT | CASRGQGNTEAFF
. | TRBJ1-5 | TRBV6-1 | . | TGTGCCAGCAGTGCCAATCAGCCCCAGCATTTT | CASSANQPQHF
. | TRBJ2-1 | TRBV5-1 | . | TGCGCCAGCAGCCCTATTCAGGGGGGCGAGCAGTTCTTC | CASSPIQGGEQFF
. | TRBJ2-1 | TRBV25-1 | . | TGTGCCAGCAGCTTTAAGGGGGGGAACCCCAATGAGCAGTTCTTC | CASSFKGGNPNEQFF
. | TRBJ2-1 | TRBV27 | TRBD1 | TGTGCCAGCACGATACCGGGACAGTACAATGAGCAGTTCTTC | CASTIPGQYNEQFF
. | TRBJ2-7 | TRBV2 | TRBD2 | TGTGCCAGCAGGCAACAGGGACTAGCGGACGAGCAGTACTTC | CASRQQGLADEQYF
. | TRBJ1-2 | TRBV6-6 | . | TGTGCCAGCACTCAGGGTAACTATGGCTACACCTTC | CASTQGNYGYTF
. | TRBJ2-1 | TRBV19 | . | TGTGCCAGTAGTATAGGGTCTTGGGGGACTCGCAATGAGCAGTTCTTC | CASSIGSWGTRNEQFF
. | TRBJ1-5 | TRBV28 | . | TGTGCCAGCACCCCTTCGGATGTATCAGGAGGCCAGCATTTT | CASTPSDVSGGQHF
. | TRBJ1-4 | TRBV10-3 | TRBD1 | TGTGCCGTTTCCAGGGGGGCAGGCGAAAAACTGTTTTTT | CAVSRGAGEKLFF
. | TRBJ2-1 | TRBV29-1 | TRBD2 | TGCAGCGTTGAACTTCTACCGGGACTAGCGGGAGCCTCCGAGCACTACAATGAGCAGTTCTTC | CSVELLPGLAGASEHYNEQFF
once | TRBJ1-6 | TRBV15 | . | TGTGCCACCAGCAGAGATCCCCCCGGGAGGTCCTATAATTCACCCCTCCACTTT | CATSRDPPGRSYNSPLHF
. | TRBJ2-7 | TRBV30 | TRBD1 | TGTGCCTGGAGTGCATTCCCGGGACAGACTTACTCCTACGAGCAGTACTTC | CAWSAFPGQTYSYEQYF
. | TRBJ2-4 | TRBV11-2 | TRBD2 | TGTGCCAGCAGCTCCAATCCTACCCTTGGGAGCGGGGGGTTAAACATTCAGTACTTC | CASSSNPTLGSGGLNIQYF
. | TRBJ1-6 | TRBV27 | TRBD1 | TGTGCCAGCAGTTACCAGGGGGCTATTTCACCCCTCCACTTT | CASSYQGAISPLHF
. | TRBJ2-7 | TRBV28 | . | TGTGCCAGCCTACGGCCGGAGGGCTACGAGCAGTACTTC | CASLRPEGYEQYF
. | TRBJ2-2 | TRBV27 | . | TGTGCCAGCAGCCCAATGGGGGCAGGGGCCAGTGCCGGGGAGCTGTTTTTT | CASSPMGAGASAGELFF
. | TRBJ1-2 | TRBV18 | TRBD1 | TGTGCCAGCTCACCACTCCTGGGACAGGGGTATGGCTACACCTTC | CASSPLLGQGYGYTF
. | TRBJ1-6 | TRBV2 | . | TGTGCCAGCAGTGAGGGTATAGGGTGGGATTCACCCCTCCACTTT | CASSEGIGWDSPLHF
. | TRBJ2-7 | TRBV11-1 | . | TGTGCCAGCAGCTTAGAAGGGCAGGTGGGGTACGAGCAGTACTTC | CASSLEGQVGYEQYF
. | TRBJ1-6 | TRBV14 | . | TGTGCCAGCAGCCAAGTGTATAATTCACCCCTCCACTTT | CASSQVYNSPLHF
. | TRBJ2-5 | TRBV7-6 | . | TGTGCCAGCAGCGTCAATTGGCGTAAAGAGACCCAGTACTTC | CASSVNWRKETQYF
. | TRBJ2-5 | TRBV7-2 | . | TGTGCCAGCAGCCCGCCTTGGGCAGGGATTGAGACCCAGTACTTC | CASSPPWAGIETQYF
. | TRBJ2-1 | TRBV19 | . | TGTGCCAGTAACGAGGGACTCCACAATGAGCAGTTCTTC | CASNEGLHNEQFF
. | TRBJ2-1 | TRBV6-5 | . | TGTGCCAGCGGGGAGACAGGTGATCGCTACAATGAGCAGTTCTTC | CASGETGDRYNEQFF
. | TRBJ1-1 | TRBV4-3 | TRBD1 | TGCGCCAGCAGCCCCCCAGGGACAGGCCCCGACACTGAAGCTTTCTTT | CASSPPGTGPDTEAFF
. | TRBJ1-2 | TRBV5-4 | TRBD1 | TGTGCCAGCAGCCTCTCCGGGACAGGGAATTATGGCTACACCTTC | CASSLSGTGNYGYTF
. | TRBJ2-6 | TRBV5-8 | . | TGTGCCAGCAGTTTATTCTTGGGGGGGCGCTTCAGTGGGGCCAACGTCCTGACTTTC | CASSLFLGGRFSGANVLTF
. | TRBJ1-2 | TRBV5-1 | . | TGCGCCAGCAGCTTGGCCGAAGGGAAGGGCTACACCTTC | CASSLAEGKGYTF
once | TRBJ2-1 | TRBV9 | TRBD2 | TGTGCCAGCAGCGTAGTTTTTAGCGGGAGTTTAGGGGAGCAGTTCTTC | CASSVVFSGSLGEQFF
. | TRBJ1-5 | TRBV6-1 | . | TGTGCCAGCAGTGGACGGCTGTCGGCCAATCAGCCCCAGCATTTT | CASSGRLSANQPQHF
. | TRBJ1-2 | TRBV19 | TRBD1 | TGTGCCAGTAGTGGGACAGGGGCACTCTATGGCTACACCTTC | CASSGTGALYGYTF
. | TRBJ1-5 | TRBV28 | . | TGTGCCAGCAGTTTAAACTTCCCTAGCAATCAGCCCCAGCATTTT | CASSLNFPSNQPQHF